This note documents a single T cell receptor (beta chain) sequence. Its target is not known. TCRdb re-analysed the 5' RACE reads in MiXCR, keeping a single row per CDR3 protein. The sample consists of 250,000 to 350,000 distinct CDR3 sequences, 15% to 25% of them appearing once. The data belong to a study of CD8 T cells in ankylosing spondylitis. Study-wide points: Reportedly, significant enrichment of disease-linked clones occurred in matched ankylosing spondylitis synovial fluid. A motif in TCR beta, a set of under 10 highly homologous variants, appeared characteristic of ankylosing spondylitis blood.

Trimming cost V 1 base and J 4 bases, with 7 bases left between them. Per the germline V gene, CDR1 is SEHNR and CDR2 is FQNEAQ (reference sequence). This CDR3 has 13 residues. This sequence originates from a male donor with ankylosing spondylitis or in good health (not recorded which). Sequenced sample: blood, either unsorted or a sorted T cell fraction (not recorded which). This rearrangement joins TRBV7-9 to TRBJ1-1; unclear D gene. CDR3 nucleotide sequence: TGTGCCAGCAGCTTAGACTGGGGCACTGAAGCTTTCTTT. It yields the protein CASSLDWGTEAFF.